These 24 T cell receptor beta chains originate from one sample sequenced in a study of blood T cell repertoires in COVID-19. The data were produced by immunoSEQ multiplex PCR, yet TCRdb's version contains in-frame clones alone and is incomplete. Here the sample spans about 63,000 clones, around three quarters being singletons. Sequenced input: peripheral blood. These receptors came from a human donor in a cohort sampled during active COVID-19.

The rearrangement links TRBV5-5 to TRBJ2-2; a weak D match, TRBD1 (6 bases). Trimming cost V 4 bases and J 0 bases, with 19 bases left between them. CDR3 length: 18 amino acids. Germline V gene data show CDR1 as SGHKS and CDR2 as YYEKEE (reference sequence). The CDR3: CASSPLPTGTTNTGELFF. The CDR3 region has the DNA TGTGCCAGCAGCCCCCTCCCCACAGGGACCACGAACACCGGGGAGCTGTTTTTT.

This clone was detected once. The V call is TRBV5-1, the J call TRBJ1-1, with 7 bases that match TRBD1. V trimming: 0 bases; J trimming: 0 bases; junction bases outside the gene matches: 11. The CDR3 covers 18 residues. The germline CDR1 and CDR2 sequences are SGHRS and YFSETQ. CDR3 in amino acids: CASSLGVISGQVNTEAFF. DNA of the CDR3: TGCGCCAGCAGCTTGGGGGTAATTTCCGGACAGGTGAACACTGAAGCTTTCTTT. The variable domain in full, with the rest retrieved from reference TRBV5-1 and TRBJ1-1, is KAGVTQTPRYLIKTRGQQVTLSCSPISGHRSVSWYQQTPGQGLQFLFEYFSETQRNKGNFPGRFSGRQFSNSRSEMNVSTLELGDSALYLCASSLGVISGQVNTEAFFGQGTRLTVV.

The rearrangement links TRBV19 to TRBJ2-5; TRBD2 might be the D (5 bases). This CDR3 comprises 15 residues. V was cut by 3 bases and J by 4 bases, with 15 bases left in between. Germline V lookup: CDR1 LNHDA, CDR2 SQIVND (reference sequence). The CDR3 protein is CASSIPQRDRETQYF. The CDR3 DNA reads TGTGCCAGTAGTATCCCCCAGAGGGATCGAGAGACCCAGTACTTC.

This chain links TRBV6-5 with TRBJ1-1, with D tentatively TRBD1 (6 bases). The germline gives CDR1 MNHEY, CDR2 SVGAGI. The CDR3 has 15 residues. The V end lost 5 bases, the J end lost 1 base, and 14 bases lay between the germline ends. The CDR3 bases are TGTGCCAGCAGTCGGACGGCCAGGGGGAACACTGAAGCTTTCTTT. Its translation is CASSRTARGNTEAFF.

The chain carries TRBV4-3 and TRBJ1-2; D not resolved. Trimming left V 1 base short and J 2 bases short, with 11 bases between. CDR3 size: 15 residues. Germline CDR1 reads LGHNA; CDR2 reads YSLEER. CDR3 in DNA: TGCGCCAGCAGCCAAGCCCCGACACCAAACTATGGCTACACCTTC. Encoded protein: CASSQAPTPNYGYTF.

The genes are TRBV7-2 and TRBJ2-7; D perhaps matches TRBD2 (5 bases). CDR1 and CDR2 from the germline V gene are SGHTA and FQGNSA. The CDR3 is made up of 15 amino acids. Deletions cut 5 bases from V and 6 bases from J, with 20 bases between. CDR3 DNA sequence: TGTGCCAGCAGCGCTCACCAACTAGGGTCACGCGAGCAGTACTTC. It encodes CASSAHQLGSREQYF.

This chain uses TRBV4-3 with TRBJ1-1; D gene unclear. The length of the CDR3 is 13 residues. CDR1 and CDR2 (germline): LGHNA, YSLEER. V gave up 1 base and J gave up 3 bases, with 6 bases separating them. CDR3 sequence (DNA): TGCGCCAGCAGCCAAGCTGTCGACACTGAAGCTTTCTTT. This encodes CASSQAVDTEAFF.

This clone was observed a handful of times. This chain uses TRBV5-6 with TRBJ2-1, with 8 positions matching TRBD2. Trimming at V came to 4 bases and at J to 8 bases, leaving 11 bases not matched to a gene. The CDR3 covers 15 residues. From germline, CDR1 is SGHDT and CDR2 YYEEEE. The CDR3 DNA reads TGTGCCAGCAGCCCACGGGGCGGGAGGAGGGATGAGCAGTTCTTC. Its protein product is CASSPRGGRRDEQFF.

The rearrangement links TRBV6-5 to TRBJ2-7, with 9 bases lining up with TRBD1. CDR3 size: 14 residues. Germline loops: CDR1 MNHEY, CDR2 SVGAGI. The trim removed 6 bases at V and 1 base at J, leaving 4 bases unmatched. The CDR3 nucleotides are TGTGCCAGCAGCCCCGGGACAGGGTCCTACGAGCAGTACTTC. This encodes CASSPGTGSYEQYF.

This sequence joins TRBV7-6 and TRBJ2-5; 14 bases line up with TRBD2. CDR3 length: 16 residues. Germline V gene sequence: CDR1 SGHVS, CDR2 FNYEAQ. After removal of 5 bases from V and 4 bases from J, the junction contained 6 bases not matched to a gene. DNA for the CDR3: TGTGCCAGCAGCCCGTCGGGACTAGCGGGAGTAGAGACCCAGTACTTC. Amino acids: CASSPSGLAGVETQYF.

V and J are TRBV7-7 and TRBJ2-7; 9 nucleotides agree with TRBD2. There are 15 residues in the CDR3. Germline loops: CDR1 SSHAT, CDR2 FNYEAQ (reference sequence). V lost 4 bases to trimming and J lost 3 bases; unmatched junction nucleotides: 7. In DNA, the CDR3 is TGTGCCAGCAGCTCAGGCGCTAGCGGGGACTACGAGCAGTACTTC. This gives the protein CASSSGASGDYEQYF.

CDR3: CASSLLQGEETQYF. The CDR3 DNA sequence: TGCGCCAGCAGCTTGTTGCAGGGGGAGGAGACCCAGTACTTC. V and J are TRBV5-1 and TRBJ2-5; 7 nucleotides match TRBD1. V shed 1 base, J shed 5 bases, and the junction held 5 bases outside the gene matches. Germline-derived CDR1 and CDR2 are SGHRS and YFSETQ. The CDR3 consists of 14 residues.

The J gene is TRBJ2-7, the V gene TRBV7-9, with D perhaps matching TRBD2 (5 bases). CDR3 size: 14 residues. Trimming pared 1 base from V and 0 bases from J, leaving 7 bases between. Germline V gene sequence: CDR1 SEHNR, CDR2 FQNEAQ (reference sequence). CDR3: CASSLGRNSYEQYF. The CDR3 coding sequence is TGTGCCAGCAGCTTAGGGAGGAACTCCTACGAGCAGTACTTC.

The chain uses TRBV5-4 and TRBJ1-5, with D maybe TRBD1 (5 bases). V lost 3 bases and J lost 6, with 10 bases in between. This CDR3 spans 13 amino acids. Germline values: CDR1 SGHNT, CDR2 YYREEE (reference sequence). The chain's CDR3 is CASSSGGAQPQHF. CDR3 nucleotide sequence: TGTGCCAGCAGCTCGGGAGGGGCTCAGCCCCAGCATTTT. Based on the CDR3 plus reference TRBV5-4 and TRBJ1-5, the full variable domain is ETGVTQSPTHLIKTRGQQVTLRCSSQSGHNTVSWYQQALGQGPQFIFQYYREEENGRGNFPPRFSGLQFPNYSSELNVNALELDDSALYLCASSSGGAQPQHFGDGTRLSIL.

Only one count was recorded for this clone. The genes are TRBV6-2 or TRBV6-3 and TRBJ2-7, with 13 nucleotides matching TRBD2. Germline lookup yields CDR1 MNHEY and CDR2 SVGEGT. After removal of 0 bases from V and 0 bases from J, the junction contained 11 bases not matched to a gene. The CDR3 consists of 20 residues. This CDR3 reads CASSYSRSGLAGTDSYEQYF. In DNA, the CDR3 is TGTGCCAGCAGTTACTCGAGGTCGGGACTAGCGGGGACGGACTCCTACGAGCAGTACTTC.

The chain links TRBV4-1 to TRBJ2-3; D call uncertain. V lost 0 bases and J 13 bases, leaving 17 bases between the germline ends. Germline V gene lookup returns CDR1 MGHRA and CDR2 YSYEKL. The CDR3 totals 14 residues. In nucleotides, the CDR3 is TGCGCCAGCAGCCAAGACCCACTTCAGCCCCAGGAGTATTTT. It codes for CASSQDPLQPQEYF.

The chain has TRBV20-1 and TRBJ2-5; no firm D call. The V end lost 4 bases, the J end lost 5 bases, and 8 bases lay between the germline ends. The CDR3 is 11 residues long. CDR1 is DFQATT and CDR2 is SNEGSKA in the germline V gene (reference sequence). The CDR3 DNA follows: TGCAGTGCTACACAGAGTGAGACCCAGTACTTC. Its translation is CSATQSETQYF.

The chain combines TRBV28 with TRBJ2-1, with 7 bases lining up with TRBD1. V was clipped by 5 bases and J by 12 bases; unmatched bases: 19. The CDR3 is 16 residues long. Per the germline V gene, CDR1 is MDHEN and CDR2 is SYDVKM. The CDR3, as DNA: TGTGCCAGCAGTCCCGATCGGGGACAAAGGGGGCTGGCGCAGTTCTTC. It specifies CASSPDRGQRGLAQFF.

This chain links TRBV13 with TRBJ1-6; D is undetermined. Germline V lookup: CDR1 PRHDT, CDR2 FYEKMQ (reference sequence). Trimming took off 0 bases at V and 3 bases at J, with 6 bases between the two ends. The CDR3 sequence is 15 residues long. The CDR3 spells CASSLGGGYNSPLHF. DNA for the CDR3: TGTGCCAGCAGCTTAGGCGGCGGCTATAATTCACCCCTCCACTTT.

The chain employs TRBV5-4 and TRBJ1-4, with 8 bases that match TRBD1. This CDR3 has 15 amino acids. In germline, CDR1 is SGHNT, CDR2 YYREEE (reference sequence). Trimming cost V 4 bases and J 8 bases; bases outside gene matches: 10. This CDR3 is CASSNDRGAGEKLFF. CDR3 nucleotide sequence: TGTGCCAGCAGCAACGACAGGGGAGCGGGGGAAAAACTGTTTTTT.

The genes are TRBV21-1 and TRBJ1-6; the table's D call, TRBD1, was not checked against the DNA. TRBV21-1 is a documented pseudogene. This CDR3 spans 15 amino acids. The CDR3, as DNA: TGTGCCAGCAGCCACCAGGGACAGGGAGGTTCACCCCTCCACTTT. Protein: CASSHQGQGGSPLHF.

The chain recombines TRBV7-2 with TRBJ2-5, with D tentatively TRBD2 (5 bases). V was trimmed by 5 bases and J by 2 bases, leaving 9 bases between them. Germline CDR1 SGHTA, CDR2 FQGNSA. CDR3 length: 13 amino acids. The chain's CDR3 is CASSAGRQETQYF. In nucleotides, the CDR3 is TGTGCCAGCAGCGCGGGTCGGCAAGAGACCCAGTACTTC.

This sequence joins TRBV14 and TRBJ2-7; the D gene is possibly TRBD2 (5 bases). V lost 7 bases and J 7 bases, leaving 17 bases between the germline ends. Looked up from germline, CDR1 is SGHDN and CDR2 is FVKESK. The CDR3 has 13 residues. The CDR3 nucleotides read TGTGCCAGCACGGGCCAGACTATGGGGGAGCAGTACTTC. It encodes CASTGQTMGEQYF. The full variable domain, in which reference TRBV14 and TRBJ2-7 provide the parts outside the CDR3, is EAGVTQFPSHSVIEKGQTVTLRCDPISGHDNLYWYRRVMGKEIKFLLHFVKESKQDESGMPNNRFLAERTGGTYSTLKVQPAELEDSGVYFCASTGQTMGEQYFGPGTRLTVT.

This clone was counted a single time. This rearrangement joins TRBV27 to TRBJ2-5, with 7 bases identical to TRBD1. The CDR3 contains 13 residues. The junction had 3 bases not matched to a gene; V was cut back by 3 bases and J by 5 bases. The germline V gene has CDR1 MNHEY and CDR2 SMNVEV (reference sequence). Here the CDR3 DNA reads TGTGCCAGCAGTTTTACAGGGGTGGAGACCCAGTACTTC. Translation: CASSFTGVETQYF.